This is a list of T cell receptor beta chains from one sample in a study of control samples from healthy donors and cancer patients. Assay used: immunoSEQ multiplex PCR; TCRdb lists only in-frame clones, some missing. The sample holds fewer than 200,000 clones, 90% seen once. The sequenced sample was blood. Receptors originate from a woman aged 45-60 years in good health. Each CDR3 is given with its conserved first and last residue. A D gene is named only where the DNA matches it firmly. Rows give clone size only sometimes, using once, few, many, or a class for an expanded clone.

v_gene	abundance	len	j_gene	d_gene	CDR3nt	CDR3aa
TRBV6-6	NA	13	TRBJ2-7	NA	TGTGCCAGCAGTTTAGATCGCACCTACGAGCAGTACTTC	CASSLDRTYEQYF
TRBV28	few	13	TRBJ1-1	NA	TGTGCCAGCAGTGTCGGGGGGGGGACTGAAGCTTTCTTT	CASSVGGGTEAFF
TRBV6-5	NA	15	TRBJ1-2	NA	TGTGCCAGCAGTTACTCGATCCTACAGCTTGATGGCTACACCTTC	CASSYSILQLDGYTF
TRBV2	NA	15	TRBJ1-5	NA	TGTGCCAGCAGTCGTCGGGGGGGTAGGGGTCAGCCCCAGCATTTT	CASSRRGGRGQPQHF
TRBV28	NA	12	TRBJ2-7	NA	TGTGCCAGCAGTTCTTATGGCTACGAGCAGTACTTC	CASSSYGYEQYF
TRBV6-2/TRBV6-3	NA	14	TRBJ1-2	TRBD1	TGTGCCAGCAGTTACTCACAGGGGCCCTATGGCTACACCTTC	CASSYSQGPYGYTF
TRBV7-8	NA	15	TRBJ1-1	NA	TGTGCCAGCAGCTTAGTTTTGGCCGGGAACACTGAAGCTTTCTTT	CASSLVLAGNTEAFF
TRBV9	NA	15	TRBJ2-3	TRBD1	TGTGCCAGCAGCGCACCGGGACAGGGGCAAAGTACGCAGTATTTT	CASSAPGQGQSTQYF
TRBV19	few	10	TRBJ1-2	NA	TGTGCCAGCTCAGGAGGTGGCTACACCTTC	CASSGGGYTF
TRBV27	NA	17	TRBJ2-5	TRBD2	TGTGCCAGCGGCAGACTGGGACTAGCGGGGTCGAGGGAGACCCAGTACTTC	CASGRLGLAGSRETQYF
TRBV29-1	NA	15	TRBJ2-3	TRBD2	TGCAGCGTTGAACGGACTAGCGGAGGCACAGATACGCAGTATTTT	CSVERTSGGTDTQYF
TRBV28	NA	19	TRBJ1-2	TRBD1	TGTGCCAGCAGTCACTCTCAGGGGGCCAGAATTATAACTAACTATGGCTACACCTTC	CASSHSQGARIITNYGYTF
TRBV30	NA	15	TRBJ2-1	NA	TGTGCCTGGAGTGTACGGCAGGACTCCTACAATGAGCAGTTCTTC	CAWSVRQDSYNEQFF
TRBV11-3	NA	15	TRBJ1-1	NA	TGTGCCAGCAGCCCCCACGGACAGTCGAACACTGAAGCTTTCTTT	CASSPHGQSNTEAFF
TRBV30	NA	14	TRBJ1-4	NA	TGTGCCTGGAGTGTACTGGGGGCGTTGGGGAAACTGTTTTTT	CAWSVLGALGKLFF
TRBV19	once	17	TRBJ1-3	NA	TGTGCCAGTAGTATTGAAGCAGGGAGTATTCCTGGAAACACCATATATTTT	CASSIEAGSIPGNTIYF
TRBV5-1	NA	16	TRBJ2-7	NA	TGCGCCAGCAGCCTCTTCCCCGGGACGGCGAGCTACGAGCAGTACTTC	CASSLFPGTASYEQYF
TRBV5-8	NA	11	TRBJ2-1	NA	TGTGAGGTTCACAGCTACAATGAGCAGTTCTTC	CEVHSYNEQFF
TRBV5-4	NA	12	TRBJ2-1	TRBD1	TGTGCCAGCAGCCAGGACAGGGTTGAGCAGTTCTTC	CASSQDRVEQFF
TRBV9	NA	15	TRBJ1-1	NA	TGTGCCAGCAGCGTAGGGGATCTCCCGAACACTGAAGCTTTCTTT	CASSVGDLPNTEAFF
TRBV5-4	NA	15	TRBJ2-7	TRBD2	TGTGCCAGCAGCCAACCAGCGGGGGGGACGTACGAGCAGTACTTC	CASSQPAGGTYEQYF
TRBV5-1	NA	11	TRBJ1-2	NA	TGCGCCAGCAGCCCTGGGGGGGGCTACACCTTC	CASSPGGGYTF
TRBV7-9	NA	14	TRBJ1-2	TRBD1	TGTGCCAGCAGCTCAACAGGGGGCGCCTATGGCTACACCTTC	CASSSTGGAYGYTF
TRBV9	NA	15	TRBJ2-3	NA	TGTGCCAGCAGCGTAGATGCGCACCGGACAGATACGCAGTATTTT	CASSVDAHRTDTQYF
TRBV5-4	NA	14	TRBJ1-2	TRBD1	TGTGCCAGCAGCGTAACAGGGGATCGTTATGGCTACACCTTC	CASSVTGDRYGYTF
TRBV7-2	NA	15	TRBJ2-3	TRBD1	TGTGCCAGCAGCTTAGCGGGGACAGGCACAGATACGCAGTATTTT	CASSLAGTGTDTQYF
TRBV21-1	NA	13	TRBJ1-2	NA	TGTGCCAGCAGCAAAATTGGACAGGGAGGCTACACCTTC	CASSKIGQGGYTF
TRBV2	NA	13	TRBJ1-1	NA	TGTGCCAGCAGTGTAGGGCAGGGGTTTGGAGCTTTCTTT	CASSVGQGFGAFF
TRBV13	NA	15	TRBJ1-6	TRBD1	TGTGCCAGCAGGAGTGGACAGGGGGAATATTCACCCCTCCACTTT	CASRSGQGEYSPLHF
TRBV5-6	once	16	TRBJ2-5	NA	TGTGCCAGCAGACAAAGGGACAACAACTTCCAAGAGACCCAGTACTTC	CASRQRDNNFQETQYF
TRBV7-2	NA	15	TRBJ2-3	NA	TGTGCCAGCAGCTTAGTATGGGCGGCGGCAGATACGCAGTATTTT	CASSLVWAAADTQYF
TRBV9	NA	14	TRBJ1-1	NA	TGTGCCAGCAGCGTAGGCGCTTCTAACACTGAAGCTTTCTTT	CASSVGASNTEAFF
TRBV10-3	NA	10	TRBJ2-1	NA	TGTGCCATCGGGGGAGGTGAGCAGTTCTTC	CAIGGGEQFF
TRBV5-8	NA	14	TRBJ2-7	NA	TGTGCCAGCAGCTTGGGGGGTTTGGGAGACGAGCAGTACTTC	CASSLGGLGDEQYF
TRBV4-1	NA	11	TRBJ2-7	NA	TGCGCCAGCAGCCAGGACTACGAGCAGTACTTC	CASSQDYEQYF
TRBV14	once	14	TRBJ2-7	NA	TGTGCCAGCAGCCAAGAGCTAGGTTCCTACGAGCAGTACTTC	CASSQELGSYEQYF
TRBV7-2	NA	13	TRBJ1-2	NA	TGTGCCAGCAGCCCCCAGGGATATCATGGCTACACCTTC	CASSPQGYHGYTF
TRBV4-3	NA	16	TRBJ2-7	TRBD2	TGCGCCAGCAGCCAAGTTCTTCTAGCGGGGGGGTACGAGCAGTACTTC	CASSQVLLAGGYEQYF
TRBV29-1	NA	13	TRBJ2-5	NA	TGCAGCGTTGAAGACACAGGGCTAGAGACCCAGTACTTC	CSVEDTGLETQYF
TRBV28	once	15	TRBJ1-5	TRBD1	TGTGCCACCAACAGACAGGGTGGCAGCAATCAGCCCCAGCATTTT	CATNRQGGSNQPQHF
TRBV5-5	NA	15	TRBJ1-5	NA	TGTGCCAGCAGCTCCGAGGGGAATCGCAATCAGCCCCAGCATTTT	CASSSEGNRNQPQHF